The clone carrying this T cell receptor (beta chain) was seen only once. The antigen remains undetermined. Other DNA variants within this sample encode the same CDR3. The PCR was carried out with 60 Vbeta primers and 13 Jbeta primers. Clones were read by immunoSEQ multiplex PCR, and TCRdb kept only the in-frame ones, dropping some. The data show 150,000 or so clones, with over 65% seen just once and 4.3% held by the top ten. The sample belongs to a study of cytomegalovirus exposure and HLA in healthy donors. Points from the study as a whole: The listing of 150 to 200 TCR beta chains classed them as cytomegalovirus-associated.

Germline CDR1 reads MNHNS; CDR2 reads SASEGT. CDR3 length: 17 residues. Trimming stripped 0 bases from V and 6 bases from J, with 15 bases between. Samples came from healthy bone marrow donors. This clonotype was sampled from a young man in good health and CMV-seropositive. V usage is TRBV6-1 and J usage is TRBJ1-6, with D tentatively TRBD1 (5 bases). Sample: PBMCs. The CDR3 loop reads CASSEALLGAPNSPLHF. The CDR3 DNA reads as TGTGCCAGCAGTGAAGCGCTTCTAGGGGCCCCTAATTCACCCCTCCACTTT.